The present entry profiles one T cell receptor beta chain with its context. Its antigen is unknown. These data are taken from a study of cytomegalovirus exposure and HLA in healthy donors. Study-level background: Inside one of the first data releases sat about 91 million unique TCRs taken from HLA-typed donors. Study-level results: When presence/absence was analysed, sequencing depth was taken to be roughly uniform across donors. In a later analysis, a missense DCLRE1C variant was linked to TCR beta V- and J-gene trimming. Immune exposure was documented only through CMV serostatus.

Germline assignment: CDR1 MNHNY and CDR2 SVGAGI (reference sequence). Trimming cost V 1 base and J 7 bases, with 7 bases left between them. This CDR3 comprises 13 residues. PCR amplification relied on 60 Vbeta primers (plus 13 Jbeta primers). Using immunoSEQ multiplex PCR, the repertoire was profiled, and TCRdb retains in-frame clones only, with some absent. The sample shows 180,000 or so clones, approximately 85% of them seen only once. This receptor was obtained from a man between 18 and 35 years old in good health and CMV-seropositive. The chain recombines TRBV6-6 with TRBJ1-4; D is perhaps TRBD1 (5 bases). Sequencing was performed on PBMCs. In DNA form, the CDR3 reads TGTGCCAGCAGTTACTTGGGGCGTGAAAAACTGTTTTTT. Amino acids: CASSYLGREKLFF.